What follows is one T cell receptor beta chain and its context. Its antigen is as yet unknown. This entry is derived from a study of shared clonotypes between healthy human individuals. The CDR3 is 14 residues long. Germline CDR1 and CDR2: SGHRS and YFSETQ. With 5 bases removed from V and 4 bases from J, the gap between germline ends came to 13 bases. Regarding the study as a whole: Investigators collected only blood, and repertoires in tissues likely differ.

Sequencing was performed with immunoSEQ multiplex PCR; in TCRdb, only in-frame clones are kept and a portion is missing. In the table there are hundreds of thousands of clones, around 78% of which are singletons. Sequences were obtained from memory CD4+ T cells sorted from blood. Specified subset: CD45RA-negative fraction. The V call is TRBV5-1, the J call TRBJ1-5; D uncertain. This sequence was found in a woman between 25 and 40 years old in good health. The CDR3 bases are TGCGCCAGCAGGCCCGGGGTGGAGAATCAGCCCCAGCATTTT. Protein sequence: CASRPGVENQPQHF.